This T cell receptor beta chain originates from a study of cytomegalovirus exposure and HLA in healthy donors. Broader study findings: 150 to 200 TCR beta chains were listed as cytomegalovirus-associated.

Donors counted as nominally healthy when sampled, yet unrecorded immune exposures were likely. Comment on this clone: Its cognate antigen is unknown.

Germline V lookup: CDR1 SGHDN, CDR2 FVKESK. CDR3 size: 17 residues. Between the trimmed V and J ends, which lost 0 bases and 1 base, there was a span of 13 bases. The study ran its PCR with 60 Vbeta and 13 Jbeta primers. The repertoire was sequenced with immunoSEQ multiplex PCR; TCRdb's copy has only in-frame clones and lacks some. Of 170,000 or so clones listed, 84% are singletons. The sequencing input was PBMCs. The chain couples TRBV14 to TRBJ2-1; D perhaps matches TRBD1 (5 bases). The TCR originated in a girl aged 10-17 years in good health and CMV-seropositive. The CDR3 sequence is CASSQDSGMGSYNEQFF. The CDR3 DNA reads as TGTGCCAGCAGCCAAGATTCAGGGATGGGATCCTACAATGAGCAGTTCTTC.